Listed below are T cell receptor beta chains from one sample, sequenced in a study of T cells after yellow fever vaccination. TCRdb analysed the 5' RACE reads with MiXCR anew, one entry per CDR3 protein. The sample records approximately 85,000 distinct CDR3 sequences, 10% to 15% being singletons. The sequencing here drew on CD8+ T cells not binding an NS4B(214-222) dextramer, sorted from PBMCs, taken more than 20 days after the first yellow fever vaccination. These receptors all stem from a man between 18 and 35 years old who received the YFV17D yellow fever vaccine. Both conserved end residues are part of each CDR3. D genes are given only for firm matches. Size values are once, few and many counts, or a class for expanded clones, and some rows have none.

size	V	D	J	length	DNA	CDR3
NA	TRBV9	NA	TRBJ1-1	12	TGTGCCAGCAGCGCCATCGGCACTGAAGCTTTCTTT	CASSAIGTEAFF
few	TRBV4-3	NA	TRBJ1-1	16	TGCGCCAGCAGCCAAGATTATGGACAGCCGAACACTGAAGCTTTCTTT	CASSQDYGQPNTEAFF
NA	TRBV12-3/TRBV12-4	NA	TRBJ2-4	12	TGTGCCAGCAGTTCTGAGCTATACATTCAGTACTTC	CASSSELYIQYF
few	TRBV10-3	NA	TRBJ2-5	14	TGTGCCATCGGGGGGGACAGAACCCAAGAGACCCAGTACTTC	CAIGGDRTQETQYF
few	TRBV7-9	NA	TRBJ1-1	12	TGTGCCAGCAGCATAGACAGGACTGAAGCTTTCTTT	CASSIDRTEAFF
NA	TRBV6-2/TRBV6-3	TRBD2	TRBJ2-1	15	TGTGCCAGCAGTGCCCGACTAGCGGGGGGAAATGAGCAGTTCTTC	CASSARLAGGNEQFF
few	TRBV19	TRBD1	TRBJ1-2	15	TGTGCCAGTAGGCCGGGACAGGGGGCGAACTATGGCTACACCTTC	CASRPGQGANYGYTF
NA	TRBV9	NA	TRBJ2-5	16	TGTGCCAGCAGCGCCCTAGGCCTCCCGAAGGGGGAGACCCAGTACTTC	CASSALGLPKGETQYF
few	TRBV6-4	TRBD1	TRBJ2-1	16	TGTGCCAGCAGTGCCTCCGGGACAGGGTGGGCCGATGAGCAGTTCTTC	CASSASGTGWADEQFF
NA	TRBV7-6	TRBD1	TRBJ2-3	18	TGTGCCAGCAGCTCCAGCTCCGGACAGGGCCCCTTAGGTAGTACGCAGTATTTT	CASSSSSGQGPLGSTQYF
NA	TRBV5-5	NA	TRBJ2-3	17	TGTGCCAGCAGGCTTTCAGCCGGGTGGGTTCGCACAGATACGCAGTATTTT	CASRLSAGWVRTDTQYF
NA	TRBV9	NA	TRBJ2-3	17	TGTGCCAGCAGCCCTAGGGGGGGGCGCTCTCCCACAGATACGCAGTATTTT	CASSPRGGRSPTDTQYF
NA	TRBV12-2	NA	TRBJ2-4	16	TGTGCAAGTCCCCCCTTGGAAGCTTCAGCCAAAAACATTCAGTACTTC	CASPPLEASAKNIQYF
NA	TRBV12-3/TRBV12-4	NA	TRBJ2-1	14	TGTGCCAGCAGTTCCGAGGGCGGCTACAATGAGCAGTTCTTC	CASSSEGGYNEQFF
NA	TRBV6-2/TRBV6-3	TRBD1	TRBJ2-7	14	TGTGCCAGCAGCCTCGCGACAGGGACGAACGAGCAGTACTTC	CASSLATGTNEQYF
NA	TRBV7-6	NA	TRBJ1-4	16	TGTGCCAGCAGCTTAGTTGCATCCCCAACTAATGAAAAACTGTTTTTT	CASSLVASPTNEKLFF
few	TRBV5-1	NA	TRBJ2-6	17	TGCGCCAGCAGCTTGGAGGGCCTTAGCTCTGGGGCCAACGTCCTGACTTTC	CASSLEGLSSGANVLTF
NA	TRBV28	TRBD1	TRBJ1-5	17	TGTGCCAGCAGTTTACCCGCGGGACAGATAAGCAATCAGCCCCAGCATTTT	CASSLPAGQISNQPQHF
NA	TRBV5-6	TRBD1	TRBJ2-1	17	TGTGCCAGCAGCTTGGAGATGGGACAGGGGGTTTACAATGAGCAGTTCTTC	CASSLEMGQGVYNEQFF
NA	TRBV15	NA	TRBJ2-7	13	TGTGCCACCAGCTCCCGACTGGACTACGAGCAGTACTTC	CATSSRLDYEQYF
many	TRBV12-3/TRBV12-4	NA	TRBJ2-7	14	TGTGCCAGCAGTTTCTCAGGGGGGTCCTACGAGCAGTACTTC	CASSFSGGSYEQYF
NA	TRBV20-1	TRBD1	TRBJ2-1	14	TGCAGTGCGACCCGACAGGGGGAGGTGTATGAGCAGTTCTTC	CSATRQGEVYEQFF
few	TRBV6-1	TRBD1	TRBJ1-1	13	TGTGCCAGCACCGGGACAGGTGGGGTAGGGGCTTTCTTT	CASTGTGGVGAFF
few	TRBV4-1	NA	TRBJ1-4	15	TGCGCCAGCAGCCAAGATTCGGGGCTGGGGGAAAAACTGTTTTTT	CASSQDSGLGEKLFF
few	TRBV12-5	NA	TRBJ2-3	12	TGTGCTAGTGCCCCGGGCACAGATACGCAGTATTTT	CASAPGTDTQYF
NA	TRBV12-3/TRBV12-4	TRBD2	TRBJ2-3	17	TGTGCCAGCAGTTTATGGGGCATAGCGGGGGGCACAGATACGCAGTATTTT	CASSLWGIAGGTDTQYF
many	TRBV29-1	TRBD1	TRBJ2-7	11	TGCAGCGTTCCGACAGGGGACGAGCAGTACTTC	CSVPTGDEQYF
few	TRBV10-3	NA	TRBJ1-5	15	TGTGCCATCAGCGGCGGCCCCATGGCCAATCAGCCCCAGCATTTT	CAISGGPMANQPQHF
few	TRBV5-6	TRBD2	TRBJ2-1	15	TGTGCCAGCAGCTTGGTAGCGGGCGGCTACAATGAGCAGTTCTTC	CASSLVAGGYNEQFF
NA	TRBV12-3/TRBV12-4	NA	TRBJ1-3	14	TGTGCCAGCAGTGGCGATAACTCTGGAAACACCATATATTTT	CASSGDNSGNTIYF
few	TRBV7-8	NA	TRBJ2-7	12	TGTGCCAGCAGCTTATATGGGTACGAGCAGTACTTC	CASSLYGYEQYF
once	TRBV30	NA	TRBJ1-1	14	TGTGCCTGTGTTACCGGGATCATGAACACTGAAGCTTTCTTT	CACVTGIMNTEAFF
NA	TRBV5-4	NA	TRBJ2-2	13	TGTGCCAGCAGCTTTTTCGGCACCGGGGAGCTGTTTTTT	CASSFFGTGELFF
few	TRBV29-1	NA	TRBJ2-2	13	TGCAGCGTTGAAGATCAGTGGCCCGGGGAGCTGTTTTTT	CSVEDQWPGELFF
few	TRBV15	NA	TRBJ2-4	17	TGTGCCACCAGCAGAGCTCGGAGTCTGGCGGTCAAAAACATTCAGTACTTC	CATSRARSLAVKNIQYF
many	TRBV18	NA	TRBJ2-1	14	TGTGCCAGCTCACCACCCCTCTCCTACAATGAGCAGTTCTTC	CASSPPLSYNEQFF
NA	TRBV27	NA	TRBJ2-5	14	TGTGCCAGCAGTTTATCCCCTCTTTGGGAGACCCAGTACTTC	CASSLSPLWETQYF
few	TRBV4-3	TRBD2	TRBJ2-5	17	TGCGCCAGCAGCCAAGAATCCGCGGCGGGGGGGCTGGAGACCCAGTACTTC	CASSQESAAGGLETQYF
NA	TRBV7-9	NA	TRBJ1-3	16	TGTGCCATTAGAGGGGGTGCGACGGTCTCTGGAAACACCATATATTTT	CAIRGGATVSGNTIYF
NA	TRBV6-5	NA	TRBJ1-1	12	TGTGCCAGCAGTTCACCAGACACTGAAGCTTTCTTT	CASSSPDTEAFF
NA	TRBV4-2	TRBD2	TRBJ2-3	16	TGTGCCAGCAGCCGAGCGACTAGCGGGGTTTTAGATACGCAGTATTTT	CASSRATSGVLDTQYF
NA	TRBV7-8	NA	TRBJ2-3	13	TGTGCCAGCAGCTCCCAGCTTACAGATACGCAGTATTTT	CASSSQLTDTQYF
NA	TRBV3-1	NA	TRBJ1-1	15	TGTGCCAGCAGCCCAAGTTTGACCTTGAACACTGAAGCTTTCTTT	CASSPSLTLNTEAFF
few	TRBV20-1	NA	TRBJ1-1	13	TGCAGTGCCCATGGTCGCGGTTGGACTGAAGCTTTCTTT	CSAHGRGWTEAFF
NA	TRBV11-2	TRBD2	TRBJ2-5	17	TGTGCCAGCAGCCAGGGACTAGCGGGGGTCTTCGGAGAGACCCAGTACTTC	CASSQGLAGVFGETQYF
NA	TRBV24-1	NA	TRBJ2-5	13	TGTGCCACCAGCGGGACTGCCGAAGAGACCCAGTACTTC	CATSGTAEETQYF
NA	TRBV6-5	NA	TRBJ2-1	13	TGTGCCAGCAGTACCCTGTTCGGGAATGAGCAGTTCTTC	CASSTLFGNEQFF
few	TRBV20-1	NA	TRBJ2-5	15	TGCAGTGCTAGAGATCCAGGGAATACGTACGAGACCCAGTACTTC	CSARDPGNTYETQYF
few	TRBV10-3	NA	TRBJ2-2	15	TGTGCCATCAGTGGGAGGGACAGTCACACCGGGGAGCTGTTTTTT	CAISGRDSHTGELFF
NA	TRBV7-9	NA	TRBJ1-2	15	TGTGCCAGCAGCTTAGGTTCCGCGGTTCACGGTGGCTACACCTTC	CASSLGSAVHGGYTF